This record looks at one T cell receptor beta chain sequence and its context. What it binds is unknown. This sample was included in a study of shared clonotypes between healthy human individuals. Clones were read by immunoSEQ multiplex PCR, and TCRdb kept only the in-frame ones, dropping some. The table has over a million clones, about 96% seen once; the top ten hold roughly 1.2%. This CDR3 spans 14 amino acids. The V and J ends lost 0 bases and 5 bases respectively, with 10 bases between them. CDR1 and CDR2 (germline): GTSNPN, SVGIG (reference sequence). Study outcomes and limitations: When compared with the clonotypes that were shared by all four sorted-subset donors, the non-shared clonotypes turned out to have lower generation probabilities. Only blood underwent sampling, and tissue repertoires likely differ. Having only a few donors restricted how much genetic and exposure-history diversity was captured. Naive subsets generally exceeded memory subsets in estimated richness.

The sample comprised naive CD4+ T cells sorted from blood. Subset noted: CD45RA+ positively selected. The chain has TRBV30 and TRBJ1-4; D is unresolved. The TCR sequence derives from a man aged 25 to 40 in good health. CDR3 coding DNA: TGTGCCTGGAGTGTACGGGGATTCAATGAAAAACTGTTTTTT. Protein sequence: CAWSVRGFNEKLFF. Full variable domain (rest looked up from reference TRBV30 and TRBJ1-4): SQTIHQWPATLVQPVGSPLSLECTVEGTSNPNLYWYRQAAGRGLQLLFYSVGIGQISSEVPQNLSASRPQDRQFILSSKKLLLSDSGFYLCAWSVRGFNEKLFFGSGTQLSVL.